Below, 8 T cell receptor beta chains from the same sample are listed, as sequenced in a study of blood T cell repertoires in COVID-19. Assay: immunoSEQ multiplex PCR; the TCRdb copy retains only in-frame clones and omits some. This table holds roughly 330,000 clones, about 90% found once. The sequencing input was PBMCs or T cells enriched from blood (not recorded which). Receptors originate from a man aged 25-45 years who had recovered from COVID-19.

This sequence joins TRBV30 and TRBJ1-3; 10 nucleotides match TRBD1. Germline CDR1 reads GTSNPN; CDR2 reads SVGIG (reference sequence). The CDR3 covers 20 residues. V lost 3 bases and J lost 0; bases outside the gene matches: 17. The CDR3 DNA follows: TGTGCCTGGAGGCCCCGAACCGGGACAGGGGATTTAAACTCTGGAAACACCATATATTTT. Translating it yields CAWRPRTGTGDLNSGNTIYF.

The chain joins TRBV7-5 to TRBJ1-5; the table's D call, TRBD1, was not checked against the DNA. TRBV7-5 is listed as a pseudogene. The CDR3 sequence is 14 residues long. Here the CDR3 reads CVRSLTVSNQPQHF. CDR3 in DNA: TGTGTCAGAAGCTTAACAGTTAGCAATCAGCCCCAGCATTTT.

The chain employs TRBV11-2 and TRBJ2-2; 14 positions agree with TRBD2. CDR1 SGHAT and CDR2 FQNNGV come from the germline V gene. V lost 1 base, J lost 5 bases, and 9 bases stayed unmatched. The CDR3 is 19 residues long. The CDR3 loop reads CASSLAPGLAGGRTGELFF. The CDR3, as DNA: TGTGCCAGCAGCTTAGCCCCAGGACTAGCGGGGGGCAGGACCGGGGAGCTGTTTTTT.

The J gene is TRBJ2-6, the V gene TRBV7-8; weak D call: TRBD1 (6 bases). The ends were cut back, 4 bases at V and 2 bases at J, with 15 bases in the middle. The CDR3 loop spans 17 amino acids. Germline CDR1 SGHVS, CDR2 FQNEAQ. The CDR3 coding sequence is TGTGCCAGCAGCTCCTACAGGGTACCCGCTGGGGCCAACGTCCTGACTTTC. Its translation is CASSSYRVPAGANVLTF.

This chain links TRBV11-2 with TRBJ2-7, with D possibly TRBD2 on 6 matching bases. Germline values: CDR1 SGHAT, CDR2 FQNNGV. Trimming took 0 bases from V and 4 from J, leaving 19 bases between them. CDR3 length: 17 amino acids. The CDR3 DNA is TGTGCCAGCAGCTTAGATCTTGGTCGGGACTTAGCTTACGAGCAGTACTTC. Translation: CASSLDLGRDLAYEQYF.

V is TRBV27 and J is TRBJ1-1; tentative D call: TRBD1 (5 bases). The CDR3 consists of 17 residues. V lost 5 bases, J lost 7 bases, and 26 bases lay in between. CDR1 and CDR2 (germline): MNHEY, SMNVEV (reference sequence). CDR3 sequence: CASSPPRPWGPRGEAFF. CDR3 coding DNA: TGTGCCAGCAGTCCCCCCCGCCCTTGGGGTCCAAGGGGTGAAGCTTTCTTT.

As to this clone: Other nucleotide sequences in the sample specify the same CDR3. This rearrangement joins TRBV19 to TRBJ1-5; D unresolved. The CDR3 loop spans 14 amino acids. CDR1 LNHDA and CDR2 SQIVND come from the germline V gene (reference sequence). Trimming shortened V by 3 bases and J by 3 bases, and 9 bases separated the two germline ends. The CDR3 sequence is CASSMSDTNQPQHF. The CDR3 DNA reads as TGTGCCAGTAGTATGAGTGACACCAATCAGCCCCAGCATTTT.

CDR3 sequence reads: CASSPVYQETQYF. CDR3 DNA sequence: TGTGCCAGCAGCCCCGTTTACCAAGAGACCCAGTACTTC. The chain joins TRBV7-2 to TRBJ2-5; no clear D. Germline CDR1 reads SGHTA; CDR2 reads FQGNSA. Trimming took off 5 bases at V and 0 bases at J, with 7 bases between the two ends. The CDR3 consists of 13 residues.